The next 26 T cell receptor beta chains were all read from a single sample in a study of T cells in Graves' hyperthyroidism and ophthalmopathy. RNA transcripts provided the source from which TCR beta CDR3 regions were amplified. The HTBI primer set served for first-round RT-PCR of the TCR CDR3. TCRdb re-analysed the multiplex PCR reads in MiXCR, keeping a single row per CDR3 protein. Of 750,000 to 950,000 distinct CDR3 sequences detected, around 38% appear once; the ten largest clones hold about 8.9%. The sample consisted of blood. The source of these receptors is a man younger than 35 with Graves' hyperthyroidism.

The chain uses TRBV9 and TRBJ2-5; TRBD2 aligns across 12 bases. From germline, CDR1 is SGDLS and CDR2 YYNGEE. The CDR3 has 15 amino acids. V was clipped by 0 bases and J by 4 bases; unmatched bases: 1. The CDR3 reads CASSVGGLAGETQYF. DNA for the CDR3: TGTGCCAGCAGCGTAGGGGGACTAGCGGGAGAGACCCAGTACTTC.

The CDR3 bases are TGCAGTGCTAGAGAGGCAGGGCCCTACGAGCAGTACTTC. Residues: CSAREAGPYEQYF. V is TRBV20-1 and J is TRBJ2-7; D might be TRBD1 (5 bases). The CDR3 has 13 amino acids. With 0 bases removed from V and 2 bases from J, the gap between germline ends came to 8 bases. CDR1 and CDR2 from the germline V gene are DFQATT and SNEGSKA (reference sequence).

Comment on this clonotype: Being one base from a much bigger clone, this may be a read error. CDR3 DNA: TGTGCCAGCACGGGACAGGGCCCCTGCGGGGAGCTGTTTTTT. It specifies CASTGQGPCGELFF. This rearrangement joins TRBV2 to TRBJ2-2; 9 bases line up with TRBD1. Germline assignment: CDR1 SNHLY and CDR2 FYNNEI. Trimming cost V 7 bases and J 7 bases; bases outside gene matches: 7. The CDR3 has 14 residues.

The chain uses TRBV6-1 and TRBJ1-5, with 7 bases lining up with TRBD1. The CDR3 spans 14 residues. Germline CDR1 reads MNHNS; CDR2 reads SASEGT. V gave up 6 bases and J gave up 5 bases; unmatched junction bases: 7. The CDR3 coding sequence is TGTGCCAGCAGCGAACAGGGGAGGCATCAGCCCCAGCATTTT. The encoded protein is CASSEQGRHQPQHF.

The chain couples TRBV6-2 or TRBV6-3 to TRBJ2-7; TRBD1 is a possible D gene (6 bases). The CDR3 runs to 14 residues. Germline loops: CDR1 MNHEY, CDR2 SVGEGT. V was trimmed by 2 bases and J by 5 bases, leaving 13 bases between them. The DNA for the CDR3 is TGTGCCAGCAGTTACCTAACCACAGGGAACGAGCAGTACTTC. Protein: CASSYLTTGNEQYF.

In nucleotides, the CDR3 is TGTGCCAGCAGCCAAGAGGGGACCCCCTTCTACGAGCAGTACTTC. Amino acids: CASSQEGTPFYEQYF. The V and J genes are TRBV11-1 and TRBJ2-7, with D perhaps assigned TRBD1 or TRBD2 (5 bases each). Trimming pared 5 bases from V and 3 bases from J, leaving 17 bases between. Germline V gene lookup returns CDR1 SGHAT and CDR2 FQDESV (reference sequence). CDR3 length: 15 amino acids.

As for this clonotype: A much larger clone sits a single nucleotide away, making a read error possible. CDR3: CASSLLATETQYF. The CDR3 bases are TGTGCCAGCAGTCTACTAGCAACGGAGACCCAGTACTTC. The V call is TRBV11-2, the J call TRBJ2-5, with D possibly matching TRBD2 (6 bases). This CDR3 region has 13 residues. In germline, CDR1 is SGHAT, CDR2 FQNNGV. The ends were cut back, 6 bases at V and 5 bases at J, with 13 bases in the middle.

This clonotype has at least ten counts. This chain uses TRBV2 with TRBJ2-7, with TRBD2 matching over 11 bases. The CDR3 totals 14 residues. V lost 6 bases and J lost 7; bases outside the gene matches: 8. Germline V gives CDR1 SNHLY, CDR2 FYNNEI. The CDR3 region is CASRPQLAGEEQYF. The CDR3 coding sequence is TGTGCCAGCAGACCTCAACTAGCGGGGGAGGAGCAGTACTTC.

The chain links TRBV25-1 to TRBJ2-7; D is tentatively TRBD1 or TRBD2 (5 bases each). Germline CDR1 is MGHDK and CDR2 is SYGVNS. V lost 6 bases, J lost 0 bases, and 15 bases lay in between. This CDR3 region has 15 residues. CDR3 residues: CASRGDAAFSYEQYF. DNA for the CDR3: TGTGCCAGCAGAGGGGACGCCGCCTTCTCCTACGAGCAGTACTTC.

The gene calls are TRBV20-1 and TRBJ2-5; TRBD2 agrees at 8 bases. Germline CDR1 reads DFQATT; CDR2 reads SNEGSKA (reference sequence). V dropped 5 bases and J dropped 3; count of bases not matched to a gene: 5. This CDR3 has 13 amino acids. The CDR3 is CSAPQRGKETQYF. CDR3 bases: TGCAGTGCTCCCCAGCGGGGGAAAGAGACCCAGTACTTC.

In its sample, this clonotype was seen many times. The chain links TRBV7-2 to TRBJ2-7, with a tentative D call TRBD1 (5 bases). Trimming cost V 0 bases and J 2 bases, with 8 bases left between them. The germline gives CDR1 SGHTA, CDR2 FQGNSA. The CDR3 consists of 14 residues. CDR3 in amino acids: CASSLAGLAYEQYF. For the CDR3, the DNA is TGTGCCAGCAGCTTAGCGGGGCTAGCCTACGAGCAGTACTTC.

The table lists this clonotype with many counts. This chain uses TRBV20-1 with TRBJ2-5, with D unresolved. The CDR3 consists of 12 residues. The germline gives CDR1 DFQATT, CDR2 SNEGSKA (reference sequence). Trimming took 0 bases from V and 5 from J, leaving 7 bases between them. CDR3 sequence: CSAREDRETQYF. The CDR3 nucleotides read TGCAGTGCTAGAGAGGACCGCGAGACCCAGTACTTC.

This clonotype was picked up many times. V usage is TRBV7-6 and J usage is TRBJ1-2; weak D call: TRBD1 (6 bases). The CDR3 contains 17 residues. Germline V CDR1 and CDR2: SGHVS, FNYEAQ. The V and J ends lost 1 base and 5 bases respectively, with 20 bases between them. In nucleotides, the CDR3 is TGTGCCAGCAGCTTAGTCGGGACAAAGGGGTCTCGGTATGGCTACACCTTC. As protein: CASSLVGTKGSRYGYTF.

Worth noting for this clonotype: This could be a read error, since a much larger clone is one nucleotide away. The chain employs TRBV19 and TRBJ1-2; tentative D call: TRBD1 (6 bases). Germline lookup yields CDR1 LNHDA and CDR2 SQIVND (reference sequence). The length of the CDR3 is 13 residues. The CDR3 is CASSLPSGDGFTF. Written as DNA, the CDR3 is TGTGCCAGTAGTCTCCCCTCAGGGGATGGCTTCACCTTC.

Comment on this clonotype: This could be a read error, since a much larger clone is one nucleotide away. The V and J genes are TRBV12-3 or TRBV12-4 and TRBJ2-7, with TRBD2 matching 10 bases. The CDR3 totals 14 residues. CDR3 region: CASRGLATIYGQYF. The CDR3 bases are TGTGCCAGCAGGGGACTAGCGACGATCTACGGGCAGTACTTC.

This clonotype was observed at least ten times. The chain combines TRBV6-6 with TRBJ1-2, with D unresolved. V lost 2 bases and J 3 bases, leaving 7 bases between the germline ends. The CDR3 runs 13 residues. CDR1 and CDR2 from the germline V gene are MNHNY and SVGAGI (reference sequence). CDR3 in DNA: TGTGCCAGCAGTTACAGGAGGGACTATGGCTACACCTTC. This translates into CASSYRRDYGYTF.

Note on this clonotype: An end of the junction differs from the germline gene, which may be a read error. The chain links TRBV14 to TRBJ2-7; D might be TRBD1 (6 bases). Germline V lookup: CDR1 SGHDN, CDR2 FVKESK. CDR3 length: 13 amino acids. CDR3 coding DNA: TGTGCCAGCAGCCAAGGTTGGGGGCGCGAGCAGTGCTTC. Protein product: CASSQGWGREQCF.

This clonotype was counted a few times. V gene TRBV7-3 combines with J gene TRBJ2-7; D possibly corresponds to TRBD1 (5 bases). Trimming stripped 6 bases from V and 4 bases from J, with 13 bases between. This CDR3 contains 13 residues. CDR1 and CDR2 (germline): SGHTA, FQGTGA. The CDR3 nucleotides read TGTGCCAGCAGTTTTCTCCAGGGATACGAGCAGTACTTC. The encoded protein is CASSFLQGYEQYF.

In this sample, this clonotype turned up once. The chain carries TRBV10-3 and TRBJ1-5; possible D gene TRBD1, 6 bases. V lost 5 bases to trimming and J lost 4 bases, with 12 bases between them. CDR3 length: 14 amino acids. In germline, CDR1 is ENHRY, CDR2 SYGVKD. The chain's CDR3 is CAISTSGENQPQHF. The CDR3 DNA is TGTGCCATCAGTACCTCAGGGGAGAATCAGCCCCAGCATTTT.

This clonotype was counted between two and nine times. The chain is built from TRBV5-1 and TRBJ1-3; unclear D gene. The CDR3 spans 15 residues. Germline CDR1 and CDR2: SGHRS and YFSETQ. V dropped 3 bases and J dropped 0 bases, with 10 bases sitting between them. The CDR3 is CASSSYGDSGNTIYF. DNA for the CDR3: TGCGCCAGCAGCTCGTATGGGGACTCTGGAAACACCATATATTTT.

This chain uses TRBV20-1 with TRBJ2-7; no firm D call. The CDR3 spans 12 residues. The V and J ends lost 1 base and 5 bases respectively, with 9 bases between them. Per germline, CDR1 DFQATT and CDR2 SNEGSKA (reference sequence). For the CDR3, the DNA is TGCAGTGCTAGAGTCAGAGTCCACGAGCAGTACTTC. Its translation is CSARVRVHEQYF.

The CDR3 DNA reads TGTGCCAGCAACGGGGGACAGGGTCACGGCTACACCTTC. This gives the protein CASNGGQGHGYTF. The chain recombines TRBV2 with TRBJ1-2; 9 bases line up with TRBD1. The CDR3 is 13 amino acids. The V gene's germline CDR1 is SNHLY and CDR2 FYNNEI. With 7 bases clipped from V and 8 bases from J, the junction kept 8 bases outside the gene matches.

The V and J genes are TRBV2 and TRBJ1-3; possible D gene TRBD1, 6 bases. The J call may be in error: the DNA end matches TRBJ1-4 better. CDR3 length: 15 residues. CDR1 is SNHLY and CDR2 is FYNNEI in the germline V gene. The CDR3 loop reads CASSRGGGSQEKLFF. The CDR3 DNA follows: TGTGCCAGCAGTAGGGGGGGGGGATCGCAAGAAAAACTGTTTTTT.

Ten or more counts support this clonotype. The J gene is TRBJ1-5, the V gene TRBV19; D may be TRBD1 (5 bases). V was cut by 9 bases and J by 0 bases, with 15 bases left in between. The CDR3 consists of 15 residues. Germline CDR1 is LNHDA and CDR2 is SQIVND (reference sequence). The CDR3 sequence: CASAGSGYSNQPQHF. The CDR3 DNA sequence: TGTGCCAGCGCAGGGTCGGGGTATAGCAATCAGCCCCAGCATTTT.

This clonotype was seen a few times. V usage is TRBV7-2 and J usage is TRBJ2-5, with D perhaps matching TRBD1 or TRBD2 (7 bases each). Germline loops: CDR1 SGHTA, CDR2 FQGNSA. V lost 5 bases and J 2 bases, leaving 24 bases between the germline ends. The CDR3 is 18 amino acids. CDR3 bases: TGTGCCAGCAGCCCAGGGGGGTTACGCGGGAGATTACAAGAGACCCAGTACTTC. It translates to CASSPGGLRGRLQETQYF.

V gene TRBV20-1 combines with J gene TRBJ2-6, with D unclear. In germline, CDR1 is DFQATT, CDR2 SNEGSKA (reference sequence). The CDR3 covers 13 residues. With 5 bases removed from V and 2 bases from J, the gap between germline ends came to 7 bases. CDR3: CSAFFTGANVLTF. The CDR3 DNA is TGCAGTGCTTTTTTTACTGGGGCCAACGTCCTGACTTTC.